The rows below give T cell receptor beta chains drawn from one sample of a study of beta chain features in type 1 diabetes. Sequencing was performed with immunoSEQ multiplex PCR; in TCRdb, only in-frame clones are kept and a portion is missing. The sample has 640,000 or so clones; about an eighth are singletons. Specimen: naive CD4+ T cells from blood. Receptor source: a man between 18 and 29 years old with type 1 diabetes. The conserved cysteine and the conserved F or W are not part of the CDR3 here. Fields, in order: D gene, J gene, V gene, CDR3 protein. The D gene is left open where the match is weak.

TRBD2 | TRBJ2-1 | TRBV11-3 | ASSHPGGRDEQF
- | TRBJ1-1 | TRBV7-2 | ASSLVSGPKAF
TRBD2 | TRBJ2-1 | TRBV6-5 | ASSYAEAGGNNEQF
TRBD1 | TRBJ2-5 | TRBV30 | AWSATRGTAIKQY
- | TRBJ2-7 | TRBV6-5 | ASSYQPEFYEQY
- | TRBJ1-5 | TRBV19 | ASSITGFQPQH
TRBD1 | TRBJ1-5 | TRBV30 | AWTPGQGNQHQH
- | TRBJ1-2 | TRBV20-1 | SAPDSYT
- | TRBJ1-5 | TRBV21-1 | ASSKFLGQSNQPQH
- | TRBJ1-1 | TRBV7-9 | ASSYPGRGITEAF
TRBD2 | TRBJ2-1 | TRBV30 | AWRLTSSNEQF
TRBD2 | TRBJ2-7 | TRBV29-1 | SVAHGGADEQY
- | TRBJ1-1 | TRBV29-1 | SVGGTLITEAF
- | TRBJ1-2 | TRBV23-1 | ASSQYWDFTNHGYT
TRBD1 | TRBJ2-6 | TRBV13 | ASSLPLGTAGSGANVLT
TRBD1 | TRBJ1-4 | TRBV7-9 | ASSSGQGPNEKLF
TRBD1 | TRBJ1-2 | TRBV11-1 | ASSPGTGTGYT
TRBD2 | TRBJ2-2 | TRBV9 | ASSVAGTTHPGELF
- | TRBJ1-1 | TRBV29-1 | SVYRVAAF
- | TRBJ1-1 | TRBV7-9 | ASSSSGRNTEAF
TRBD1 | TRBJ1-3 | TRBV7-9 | ASNPQGTGNTIY
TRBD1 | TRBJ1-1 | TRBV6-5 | ASSYSHRGLGTEAF
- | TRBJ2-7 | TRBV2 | ASSLQGYEQY
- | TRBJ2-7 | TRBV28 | ASNDAALGEY
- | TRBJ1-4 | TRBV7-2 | ASSLVGGPNEKLF
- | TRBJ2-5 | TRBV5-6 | ASSLFTETQY
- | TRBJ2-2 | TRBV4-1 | ASSQVGQNTGELF
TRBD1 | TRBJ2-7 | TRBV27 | ASSSPPGQGYEQY
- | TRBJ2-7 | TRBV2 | ASRPEEREQY
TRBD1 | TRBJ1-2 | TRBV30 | AWREGQGLYGYT
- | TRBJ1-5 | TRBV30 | AWSWDSNQPQH
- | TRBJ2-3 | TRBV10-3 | AIRGGSRGLATDTQY
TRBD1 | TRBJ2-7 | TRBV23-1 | ASSQLWTGSSYEQY
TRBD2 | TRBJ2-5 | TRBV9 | ASSVAPSGGAETQY
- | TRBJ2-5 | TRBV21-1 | ASSKAQNTVQETQY
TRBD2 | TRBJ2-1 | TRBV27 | ASSLSWGLANYNEQF
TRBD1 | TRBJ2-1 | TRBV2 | ASSHKTGTGSLNEQF
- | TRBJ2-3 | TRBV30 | AWSVPDTQY
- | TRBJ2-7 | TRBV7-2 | ASRHSSYEQY
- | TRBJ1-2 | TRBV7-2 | ASSLSGRNFNYGYT
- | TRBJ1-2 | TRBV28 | ASSLGAAYGYT